This is a list of T cell receptor beta chains from one sample in a study of T cell responses to AZD1222 COVID-19 vaccine. Data came from immunoSEQ multiplex PCR; TCRdb stores just in-frame clones and leaves some out. The sample holds under 70,000 clones, 80% to 90% seen once. The sequencing here drew on peripheral blood, taken on day 0 of AZD1222 vaccination. The receptors shown here come from an adult in good health. CDR3s include the opening cysteine and the closing phenylalanine or tryptophan. The order of the fields is J gene, V gene, clone size, D gene, CDR3 DNA, CDR3 protein. A D gene is named only where the DNA matches it firmly. Rows may omit the clone size; those that give it use once, few, many or a size class.

>TRBJ1-1|TRBV6-5|once|-
TGTGCCAGCAGAACCGACAGGCGCATGAACACTGAAGCTTTCTTT
CASRTDRRMNTEAFF
>TRBJ1-1|TRBV2|-|TRBD1
TGTGCCAGCCGGACAGGGCTGAACACTGAAGCTTTCTTT
CASRTGLNTEAFF
>TRBJ1-1|TRBV7-2|once|-
TGTGCCAGCAGCTTAGTGGGGGGTTTGAACACTGAAGCTTTCTTT
CASSLVGGLNTEAFF
>TRBJ2-7|TRBV6-5|once|-
TGTGCCAGCAGTTACGCGACAGCCTACGAGCAGTACTTC
CASSYATAYEQYF
>TRBJ1-1|TRBV24-1|-|-
TGTGCCACCAGCCTCCGGTCAGACTCTCCCGACAGGAAAGCTTTCTTT
CATSLRSDSPDRKAFF
>TRBJ1-1|TRBV28|-|TRBD1
TGTGCCAGCAGTTCCAGGGGGCTGGTTACTGAAGCTTTCTTT
CASSSRGLVTEAFF
>TRBJ2-3|TRBV4-2|-|-
TGTGCCAGCAGCCAAGGCGGGACAGACACAGATACGCAGTATTTT
CASSQGGTDTDTQYF
>TRBJ1-3|TRBV10-3|-|-
TGTGCCCGACGAGAGGGAGCTGGAAACACCATATATTTT
CARREGAGNTIYF
>TRBJ1-2|TRBV6-5|-|TRBD1
TGTGCCAGCAGTTACCCGGGACAGGGGGCGTATGGCTACACCTTC
CASSYPGQGAYGYTF
>TRBJ1-1|TRBV19|few|TRBD1
TGTGCCAGTAGTATAGGGGGATATGGCAGGGGGCAAACTGAAGCTTTCTTT
CASSIGGYGRGQTEAFF
>TRBJ1-5|TRBV28|-|TRBD1
TGTGCCAGCAGCCCCAGAGGGACAGGGAGGCCCAATCAGCCCCAGCATTTT
CASSPRGTGRPNQPQHF
>TRBJ2-7|TRBV2|-|TRBD1
TGTGCCAGCAGTGTTCCCGGGACAGGGTCGGACGAGCAGTACTTC
CASSVPGTGSDEQYF
>TRBJ1-3|TRBV11-1|-|-
TGTGCCAGCAGCCATGACAGATCCTCTGGAAACACCATATATTTT
CASSHDRSSGNTIYF
>TRBJ1-6|TRBV27|-|TRBD1
TGTGCCAGTAAAACAGGGGGCGAAAGAACCCTCCACTTT
CASKTGGERTLHF
>TRBJ2-4|TRBV28|-|TRBD2
TGTGCCAGCAGTTTGGGTCTAGCGGGAGGGAAATCCAAAAACATTCAGTACTTC
CASSLGLAGGKSKNIQYF
>TRBJ1-2|TRBV28|few|-
TGTGCCAGCAGTCCACATGACAGACCTAACTATGGCTACACCTTC
CASSPHDRPNYGYTF
>TRBJ2-1|TRBV27|-|TRBD1
TGTGCCAGCACGGGACAGGGGGCGAATGAGCAGTTCTTC
CASTGQGANEQFF
>TRBJ1-6|TRBV10-1|-|TRBD1
TGCGCCAGCAAAGGGACAGGGGACAATTCACCCCTCCACTTT
CASKGTGDNSPLHF
>TRBJ2-7|TRBV30|-|-
TGTGCCTGGAAAAGGACCATGGGAGAGCAGTACTTC
CAWKRTMGEQYF
>TRBJ1-1|TRBV12-3/TRBV12-4|-|-
TGTGCCAGCAGTTTTTTCGGGGATGAAGCTTTCTTT
CASSFFGDEAFF
>TRBJ2-3|TRBV7-9|-|-
TGTGCCAGCAGCTTAGGAGAGGGAGTGGGAGATACGCAGTATTTT
CASSLGEGVGDTQYF
>TRBJ1-1|TRBV19|-|-
TGTGCCACTAGCGTAACAGGTCTCGCTGAAGCTTTCTTT
CATSVTGLAEAFF
>TRBJ1-2|TRBV2|once|-
TGTGCCAGCAGGAAAGGACAGATCTATGGCTACACCTTC
CASRKGQIYGYTF